One sample yielded the 22 T cell receptor beta chains listed below, sequenced in a study of blood T cell repertoires in COVID-19. Data came from immunoSEQ multiplex PCR; TCRdb stores just in-frame clones and leaves some out. This sample has 200,000 to 250,000 clones, with more than 75% found just once. The sample comprised peripheral blood. Every receptor here comes from a man in his forties with acute or convalescent COVID-19.

The rearrangement links TRBV30 to TRBJ1-1; no firm D call. The CDR3 length is 13 residues. Trimming took 4 bases from V and 0 from J, leaving 9 bases between them. Germline V lookup: CDR1 GTSNPN, CDR2 SVGIG (reference sequence). Here the CDR3 DNA reads TGTGCCTGGAACACACAGATGAACACTGAAGCTTTCTTT. This sequence encodes CAWNTQMNTEAFF.

The V gene is TRBV5-5, the J gene TRBJ2-5; the match to TRBD1 covers 8 bases. The germline gives CDR1 SGHKS, CDR2 YYEKEE (reference sequence). This CDR3 has 14 residues. V lost 3 bases to trimming and J lost 1 base; unmatched junction nucleotides: 2. This chain's CDR3 is CASSWGQVQETQYF. The DNA of the CDR3 is TGTGCCAGCAGCTGGGGACAGGTCCAAGAGACCCAGTACTTC.

Of note for this clone: The same CDR3 is also encoded by other DNA sequences in this sample. The chain employs TRBV6-5 and TRBJ1-2, with 8 nucleotides matching TRBD1. The CDR3 consists of 13 residues. Germline V gene data show CDR1 as MNHEY and CDR2 as SVGAGI. The trim removed 4 bases at V and 6 bases at J, leaving 4 bases unmatched. CDR3 region: CASSLTGGNGYTF. The CDR3 DNA sequence: TGTGCCAGCAGTTTAACAGGGGGGAATGGCTACACCTTC.

This clone was counted only a few times. CDR3 amino acids: CASSFGSAGYEQYF. DNA of the CDR3: TGTGCCAGCAGCTTTGGAAGCGCTGGATACGAGCAGTACTTC. The V gene is TRBV5-4, the J gene TRBJ2-7, with D unresolved. CDR3 length: 14 amino acids. Between the trimmed V and J ends, which lost 2 bases and 4 bases, there was a span of 13 bases. Germline V gene sequence: CDR1 SGHNT, CDR2 YYREEE (reference sequence).

V and J are TRBV27 and TRBJ2-7, with D perhaps matching TRBD1 (6 bases). Trimming took off 5 bases at V and 4 bases at J, with 18 bases between the two ends. The germline CDR1 and CDR2 sequences are MNHEY and SMNVEV (reference sequence). The CDR3 consists of 15 residues. The DNA of the CDR3 is TGTGCCAGCAGTCTTAACCCGGGACAACCTTACGAGCAGTACTTC. Amino acids: CASSLNPGQPYEQYF.

This chain joins TRBV20-1 and TRBJ1-6; D not resolved. V dropped 0 bases and J dropped 12 bases, with 6 bases sitting between them. This CDR3 is built from 11 residues. CDR1 is DFQATT, CDR2 SNEGSKA, per germline (reference sequence). CDR3 bases: TGCAGTGCTAGAGAAGTCGGACCCCTCCACTTT. It yields the protein CSAREVGPLHF.

The chain has TRBV7-3 and TRBJ2-1; 9 bases line up with TRBD1. The germline gives CDR1 SGHTA, CDR2 FQGTGA. The CDR3 totals 15 residues. V gave up 5 bases and J gave up 7 bases; unmatched junction bases: 9. The CDR3 spells CASSLVGTGQNEQFF. The CDR3 nucleotides read TGTGCCAGCAGCCTAGTCGGGACAGGGCAAAATGAGCAGTTCTTC.

CDR3 coding DNA: TGTGCCAGTAGGGAAAGGACAACCCAGCATTTT. This sequence encodes CASRERTTQHF. This chain joins TRBV19 and TRBJ1-5; perhaps TRBD1 as D (5 bases). CDR1 is LNHDA and CDR2 is SQIVND in the germline V gene (reference sequence). The CDR3 has 11 residues. The V end lost 6 bases, the J end lost 11 bases, and 11 bases lay between the germline ends.

The table lists this clone with a count of one. The chain employs TRBV3-1 (or the pseudogene TRBV3-2) and TRBJ1-2; the D gene is possibly TRBD1 (5 bases). V was trimmed by 4 bases and J by 1 base, leaving 13 bases between them. There are 15 residues in the CDR3. Germline V gives CDR1 LGHDT, CDR2 YNNKEL (reference sequence). CDR3 sequence reads: CASSPGGGDNYGYTF. The CDR3 nucleotides read TGTGCCAGCAGCCCCGGGGGTGGGGATAACTATGGCTACACCTTC.

The chain combines TRBV30 with TRBJ2-3; possibly TRBD1 for D (6 bases). The germline V gene encodes CDR1 GTSNPN and CDR2 SVGIG (reference sequence). V shed 3 bases and J shed 1 base, with 8 bases lying between them. The CDR3 totals 13 residues. CDR3 protein: CAWRGAGTDTQYF. The DNA for the CDR3 is TGTGCCTGGAGGGGGGCCGGCACAGATACGCAGTATTTT. Full variable domain (missing parts from reference TRBV30 and TRBJ2-3): SQTIHQWPATLVQPVGSPLSLECTVEGTSNPNLYWYRQAAGRGLQLLFYSVGIGQISSEVPQNLSASRPQDRQFILSSKKLLLSDSGFYLCAWRGAGTDTQYFGPGTRLTVL.

This chain joins TRBV10-3 and TRBJ2-7, with 13 positions matching TRBD2. J was trimmed by 3 bases and V by 6 bases; bases with no gene match: 5. The germline V gene encodes CDR1 ENHRY and CDR2 SYGVKD. This CDR3 comprises 15 residues. The CDR3 loop reads CAISLTSGGFYEQYF. In DNA, the CDR3 is TGTGCCATCAGCTTGACTAGCGGGGGGTTCTACGAGCAGTACTTC.

CDR3 sequence: CAWSNPTGFFGYTF. CDR3 coding DNA: TGTGCCTGGAGTAACCCGACAGGGTTCTTTGGCTACACCTTC. This chain links TRBV30 with TRBJ1-2; 7 nucleotides match TRBD1. This CDR3 contains 14 residues. Trimming took 2 bases from V and 7 from J; bases not matched to a gene: 10. Germline V gives CDR1 GTSNPN, CDR2 SVGIG (reference sequence).

This clone was seen more than once but under ten times. V is TRBV28 and J is TRBJ1-3, with TRBD1 as a possible D gene (5 bases). V gave up 0 bases and J gave up 8 bases, with 11 bases separating them. The germline V gene has CDR1 MDHEN and CDR2 SYDVKM. The CDR3 length is 14 residues. The CDR3 bases are TGTGCCAGCAGTTTATGGGCGGGGCGGTACACCATATATTTT. Its protein is CASSLWAGRYTIYF.

The rearrangement links TRBV9 to TRBJ2-5; the match to TRBD1 covers 7 bases. The ends lost 4 bases at V and 2 bases at J; junction bases unmatched: 2. CDR1 and CDR2 from the germline V gene are SGDLS and YYNGEE. CDR3 size: 13 residues. The CDR3 sequence: CASSRGRQETQYF. In DNA, the CDR3 is TGTGCCAGCAGCAGGGGGCGACAAGAGACCCAGTACTTC.

This rearrangement joins TRBV7-7 to TRBJ2-2, with 10 positions matching TRBD1. Losses at the gene ends were 3 bases for V and 3 bases for J; bases not matched to a gene: 1. This CDR3 has 15 amino acids. Germline CDR1 reads SSHAT; CDR2 reads FNYEAQ (reference sequence). This CDR3 reads CASSLDRGDTGELFF. Written as DNA, the CDR3 is TGTGCCAGCAGCTTGGACAGGGGGGACACCGGGGAGCTGTTTTTT.

Regarding this clone: The sample has other DNA sequences that encode this CDR3 too. This chain joins TRBV18 and TRBJ1-1; 7 positions agree with TRBD1. In germline, CDR1 is KGHSH, CDR2 LQKENI. V trimming: 3 bases; J trimming: 3 bases; junction bases outside the gene matches: 1. The CDR3 spans 13 residues. Here the CDR3 reads CASSPGQDTEAFF. DNA for the CDR3: TGTGCCAGCTCACCTGGACAGGACACTGAAGCTTTCTTT.

The chain combines TRBV7-9 with TRBJ1-6; 7 nucleotides match TRBD1. V lost 5 bases, J lost 7 bases, and 5 bases stayed unmatched. CDR1 is SEHNR and CDR2 is FQNEAQ in the germline V gene (reference sequence). The CDR3 has 14 residues. CDR3 DNA: TGTGCCAGCAGCACGGGACAGTTAAATTCACCCCTCCACTTT. Protein sequence: CASSTGQLNSPLHF.

This sequence joins TRBV28 and TRBJ1-5, with no clear D. Germline lookup yields CDR1 MDHEN and CDR2 SYDVKM. Trimming took 5 bases from V and 4 from J, leaving 12 bases between them. The CDR3 is 14 amino acids. CDR3 nucleotide sequence: TGTGCCAGCAGTGCCAGCGTAAGTAATCAGCCCCAGCATTTT. Protein product: CASSASVSNQPQHF.

The genes are TRBV6-2 or TRBV6-3 and TRBJ2-1, with TRBD1 identical over 9 bases. Trimming removed 2 bases from V and 7 bases from J; junction bases left unmatched: 15. The CDR3 runs 18 residues. CDR1 and CDR2 from the germline V gene are MNHEY and SVGEGT. The CDR3 loop is CASSYPAPGQGPRNEQFF. The CDR3, as DNA: TGTGCCAGCAGTTACCCCGCCCCGGGACAGGGACCCAGGAATGAGCAGTTCTTC.

V gene TRBV19 combines with J gene TRBJ2-1; possible D gene TRBD2, 5 bases. CDR1 LNHDA and CDR2 SQIVND come from the germline V gene (reference sequence). V lost 5 bases and J lost 4, with 21 bases in between. The CDR3 is made up of 17 amino acids. CDR3 DNA sequence: TGTGCCAGTAGTCCCCCCCGGGGAAAGATCTTATACAATGAGCAGTTCTTC. The encoded protein is CASSPPRGKILYNEQFF.

The chain combines TRBV23-1 with TRBJ2-7; tentatively, D is TRBD1 (7 bases). TRBV23-1 falls under the ORF class, with uncertain function. The CDR3 runs 20 residues. V was shortened by 0 bases and J by 0 bases, with 24 bases between the two germline ends. CDR3 sequence (DNA): TGCGCCAGCAGTCAATCGAAGAGGGGGCGCGGGGCCCCCAGCTCCTACGAGCAGTACTTC. Translation: CASSQSKRGRGAPSSYEQYF.

This clone was observed once. The V call is TRBV21-1, the J call TRBJ1-4. TRBV21-1 is described as a pseudogene. The CDR3 totals 15 residues. In nucleotides, the CDR3 is TGTGCCAGCAGCAATTACCGGGGGTTGGGTGAAAAACTGTTTTTT. It translates to CASSNYRGLGEKLFF.